This T cell receptor beta chain was captured by sequencing in a study of multiple sclerosis patients with progressive multifocal leukoencephalopathy. Germline V gene sequence: CDR1 LGHNA, CDR2 YSLEER. This CDR3 is built from 17 residues. The V end lost 0 bases, the J end lost 2 bases, and 15 bases lay between the germline ends. Clones were read by immunoSEQ multiplex PCR, and TCRdb kept only the in-frame ones, dropping some. The table includes under 30,000 clones, around 93% detected once. Time point specified: approximately twelve months of natalizumab therapy. Samples T1 and T2 were drawn at 6 and 12 months of therapy, respectively.

This rearrangement joins TRBV4-3 to TRBJ2-3; the D is unclear. This specimen consisted of PBMCs, obtained from a patient treated with natalizumab. This TCR was sampled from a man aged 30 to 45 with multiple sclerosis. The CDR3 DNA reads TGCGCCAGCAGCCAAGATTCTACGGCAGGAGCCACAGATACGCAGTATTTT. It encodes CASSQDSTAGATDTQYF.